The 22 T cell receptor beta chains below come from one sample, sequenced in a study of CD8+ T cells in alopecia areata. cDNA reverse transcribed from extracted RNA served as the sequencing template. The protocol was immunoSEQ multiplex PCR, while the TCRdb copy is restricted to in-frame clones and leaves out a portion. The repertoire consists of 100,000 to 150,000 clones, with roughly 50% occurring once and the leading ten covering more than 9%. Sequencing input: NKG2D-low CD8+ T cells sorted from blood. The receptors stem from a human donor with alopecia areata.

The chain recombines TRBV4-1 with TRBJ2-7; 9 nucleotides match TRBD2. The V segment lost 3 bases and the J segment 4 bases; nucleotides outside the gene matches: 4. The CDR3 loop spans 14 amino acids. CDR1 is MGHRA, CDR2 YSYEKL, per germline. The CDR3 region has the DNA TGCGCCAGCAGCCAGGCCCTAGCGGGATACGAGCAGTACTTC. This sequence encodes CASSQALAGYEQYF.

Only a few counts were recorded for this clone. V and J are TRBV7-9 and TRBJ1-2; 10 bases are shared with TRBD1. The CDR3 sequence is 14 residues long. The V gene's germline CDR1 is SEHNR and CDR2 FQNEAQ (reference sequence). Losses at the gene ends were 6 bases for V and 5 bases for J; bases not matched to a gene: 6. The CDR3 loop reads CASSQDRGSYGYTF. The CDR3 nucleotides read TGTGCCAGCAGTCAGGACAGGGGGTCATATGGCTACACCTTC.

The chain carries TRBV4-1 and TRBJ2-5; D is perhaps TRBD2 (6 bases). The CDR3 loop spans 14 amino acids. Trimming cost V 5 bases and J 3 bases, with 13 bases left between them. CDR1 and CDR2 from the germline V gene are MGHRA and YSYEKL. Written as DNA, the CDR3 is TGCGCCAGCAGCATGGAGGCTAGCGAAGAGACCCAGTACTTC. This translates into CASSMEASEETQYF.

In its sample, this clone was seen once. J is TRBJ1-1 and V is TRBV30; D is undetermined. Per the germline V gene, CDR1 is GTSNPN and CDR2 is SVGIG (reference sequence). V gave up 1 base and J gave up 5 bases, with 14 bases separating them. CDR3 length: 14 residues. The CDR3 DNA sequence: TGTGCCTGGAGTGCTACGGGAGTTGGGACTGAAGCTTTCTTT. This codes for CAWSATGVGTEAFF.

This clone turned up a few times. V usage is TRBV29-1 and J usage is TRBJ2-1, with D hard to call. The CDR3 is 16 amino acids. With 4 bases removed from V and 1 base from J, the gap between germline ends came to 17 bases. Germline V gene data show CDR1 as SQVTM and CDR2 as ANQGSEA. The CDR3 loop is CSVVRLDENSYNEQFF. DNA of the CDR3: TGCAGCGTTGTTAGGCTCGACGAAAATTCCTACAATGAGCAGTTCTTC.

V usage is TRBV29-1 and J usage is TRBJ2-2; a possible D gene is TRBD1 (6 bases). Trimming removed 4 bases at V and 4 bases at J, with 13 bases between. Germline lookup yields CDR1 SQVTM and CDR2 ANQGSEA. The CDR3 length is 14 residues. Here the CDR3 DNA reads TGCAGCGTTGCTCACTTAGGGGGCACCGGGGAGCTGTTTTTT. Its translation is CSVAHLGGTGELFF.

This chain uses TRBV27 with TRBJ2-7, with TRBD1 matching 7 bases. Germline-derived CDR1 and CDR2 are MNHEY and SMNVEV (reference sequence). CDR3 length: 13 amino acids. J was trimmed by 4 bases and V by 2 bases; bases with no gene match: 2. This CDR3 is CASSLGTDYEQYF. CDR3 coding DNA: TGTGCCAGCAGTTTAGGGACAGATTACGAGCAGTACTTC.

J is TRBJ2-7 and V is TRBV27; D gene unclear. The CDR3 has 11 amino acids. The germline gives CDR1 MNHEY, CDR2 SMNVEV (reference sequence). V gave up 5 bases and J gave up 6 bases, with 8 bases separating them. CDR3 coding DNA: TGTGCCAGCAGTAAGGGAAGCGAGCAGTACTTC. It codes for CASSKGSEQYF.

The chain has TRBV29-1 and TRBJ2-5; no clear D. CDR1 SQVTM and CDR2 ANQGSEA come from the germline V gene. The CDR3 spans 9 residues. V was trimmed by 6 bases and J by 9 bases, leaving 8 bases between them. CDR3 sequence: CSVAGAQYF. The CDR3 DNA follows: TGCAGCGTGGCAGGTGCCCAGTACTTC.

This sequence joins TRBV4-1 and TRBJ1-6; D remains ambiguous. The germline V gene encodes CDR1 MGHRA and CDR2 YSYEKL. Trimming cost V 0 bases and J 7 bases, with 4 bases left between them. CDR3 length: 13 residues. CDR3 region: CASSQDANSPLHF. The DNA for the CDR3 is TGCGCCAGCAGCCAAGATGCCAATTCACCCCTCCACTTT.

This clone was found a few times. DNA of the CDR3: TGCAGCGTTGATCCGGGACAGGGGGCCAAAAGGGGTTTGAACACTGAAGCTTTCTTT. It is translated as CSVDPGQGAKRGLNTEAFF. The J gene is TRBJ1-1, the V gene TRBV29-1; 12 positions agree with TRBD1. The ends lost 3 bases at V and 0 bases at J; junction bases unmatched: 14. The germline V gene has CDR1 SQVTM and CDR2 ANQGSEA. This CDR3 region has 19 residues.

This chain uses TRBV9 with TRBJ2-1; 7 bases map to TRBD2. V trimming: 0 bases; J trimming: 4 bases; junction bases outside the gene matches: 4. The germline gives CDR1 SGDLS, CDR2 YYNGEE. This CDR3 region has 15 residues. The CDR3 sequence is CASSVGGGEYNEQFF. The CDR3 DNA reads TGTGCCAGCAGCGTAGGTGGGGGGGAGTACAATGAGCAGTTCTTC.

V gene TRBV29-1 combines with J gene TRBJ2-7; 16 bases line up with TRBD2. V shed 6 bases and J 9 bases; nucleotides not matched to a gene: 8. Germline V gene data show CDR1 as SQVTM and CDR2 as ANQGSEA. This CDR3 is 14 amino acids long. CDR3 nucleotide sequence: TGCAGCGTCCCCGGGACTAGCGGGGGGGCCGGGCAGTACTTC. Protein: CSVPGTSGGAGQYF.

This chain uses TRBV30 with TRBJ1-1; D remains unclear. Trimming shortened V by 0 bases and J by 1 base, and 6 bases separated the two germline ends. The CDR3 runs 13 residues. Germline V gene lookup returns CDR1 GTSNPN and CDR2 SVGIG (reference sequence). The CDR3, as DNA: TGTGCCTGGAGTGTACCCACGAACACTGAAGCTTTCTTT. Translated, it gives CAWSVPTNTEAFF.

The chain is built from TRBV5-6 and TRBJ2-7; D is undetermined. Between the trimmed V and J ends, which lost 0 bases and 5 bases, there was a span of 6 bases. From germline, CDR1 is SGHDT and CDR2 YYEEEE. The CDR3 spans 12 residues. For the CDR3, the DNA is TGTGCCAGCAGCTTGGGGGCTCACGAGCAGTACTTC. It yields the protein CASSLGAHEQYF.

This clone has just a few counts. CDR3 amino acids: CASSPRTDPEKIAFF. The CDR3 DNA is TGTGCCAGCAGCCCTAGGACCGACCCTGAAAAAATCGCTTTCTTT. The rearrangement joins TRBV11-2 to TRBJ1-1, with no clear D. Deletions cut 5 bases from V and 11 bases from J, with 24 bases between. The CDR3 covers 15 residues. Germline CDR1 reads SGHAT; CDR2 reads FQNNGV. Together with reference TRBV11-2 and TRBJ1-1, the CDR3 gives the full variable domain: EAGVAQSPRYKIIEKRQSVAFWCNPISGHATLYWYQQILGQGPKLLIQFQNNGVVDDSQLPKDRFSAERLKGVDSTLKIQPAKLEDSAVYLCASSPRTDPEKIAFFGQGTRLTVV.

The chain employs TRBV29-1 and TRBJ1-2; D gene unclear. The CDR3 is 13 residues long. V was shortened by 2 bases and J by 3 bases, with 10 bases between the two germline ends. Germline V gene lookup returns CDR1 SQVTM and CDR2 ANQGSEA. Here the CDR3 reads CSVEQDGYYGYTF. DNA for the CDR3: TGCAGCGTTGAACAGGACGGGTACTATGGCTACACCTTC.

The chain links TRBV7-8 to TRBJ2-3; D is uncertain. Germline-derived CDR1 and CDR2 are SGHVS and FQNEAQ. The CDR3 extends over 15 amino acids. Trimming shortened V by 4 bases and J by 5 bases, and 16 bases separated the two germline ends. The CDR3 loop is CASSSNPGWGDTQYF. The CDR3 DNA reads TGTGCCAGCAGCTCGAATCCAGGATGGGGAGATACGCAGTATTTT. Drawing the rest from reference TRBV7-8 and TRBJ2-3, the complete variable domain is GAGVSQSPRYKVAKRGQDVALRCDPISGHVSLFWYQQALGQGPEFLTYFQNEAQLDKSGLPSDRFFAERPEGSVSTLKIQRTQQEDSAVYLCASSSNPGWGDTQYFGPGTRLTVL.

The J gene is TRBJ2-1, the V gene TRBV27, with TRBD2 matching over 7 bases. This CDR3 has 16 residues. V lost 4 bases to trimming and J lost 4 bases; unmatched junction nucleotides: 10. CDR1 is MNHEY and CDR2 is SMNVEV in the germline V gene (reference sequence). CDR3 sequence (DNA): TGTGCCAGCAGTTCCCCTCGCGGGGGAGAATACAATGAGCAGTTCTTC. Amino acid sequence: CASSSPRGGEYNEQFF.

The CDR3, as DNA: TGCAGCGTTGAAGATCCTCGGGGATCCCCTTATGGCTACACCTTC. Protein: CSVEDPRGSPYGYTF. The gene calls are TRBV29-1 and TRBJ1-2; D unresolved. There are 15 residues in the CDR3. V lost 0 bases and J 5 bases, leaving 16 bases between the germline ends. Germline V gives CDR1 SQVTM, CDR2 ANQGSEA.

The genes are TRBV27 and TRBJ2-1; 7 bases align to TRBD2. After removal of 7 bases from V and 3 bases from J, the junction contained 9 bases not matched to a gene. The CDR3 covers 15 residues. Germline V gene data show CDR1 as MNHEY and CDR2 as SMNVEV (reference sequence). This CDR3 is CASTRAGSVYNEQFF. In nucleotides, the CDR3 is TGTGCCAGCACCAGAGCGGGATCCGTCTACAATGAGCAGTTCTTC.

This clone has only one observation. The V call is TRBV29-1, the J call TRBJ2-2; weak D call: TRBD2 (5 bases). CDR3 length: 15 residues. From germline, CDR1 is SQVTM and CDR2 ANQGSEA. Trimming shortened V by 2 bases and J by 4 bases, and 14 bases separated the two germline ends. The CDR3 DNA is TGCAGCGTTGAACGAGGGAGCTCGGGCACCGGGGAGCTGTTTTTT. It yields the protein CSVERGSSGTGELFF.